This T cell receptor (beta chain) was sequenced for a study of T cells in localized non-small cell lung cancer. Here immunoSEQ multiplex PCR was the method, and the copy in TCRdb shows in-frame clones only, minus some. The sample carries some 51,000 clones, around 86% recorded once. The CDR3 loop spans 15 amino acids. J gave up 3 bases and V 4 bases, and 5 bases lay outside the gene matches. Germline CDR1 is SGHNT and CDR2 is YYREEE (reference sequence). The chain is built from TRBV5-4 and TRBJ2-5; 11 bases map to TRBD2. Sequences were derived from peripheral blood, sampled before any cancer treatment. The TCR originated in a woman aged 35 to 70 with stage I lung adenocarcinoma. The CDR3 region is CASSLSGGAEETQYF. As DNA, the CDR3 is TGTGCCAGCAGCCTTAGCGGGGGGGCCGAAGAGACCCAGTACTTC.